Presented here are 29 T cell receptor beta chains from one specimen sequenced in a study of blood T cell repertoires in COVID-19. Produced via immunoSEQ multiplex PCR; TCRdb's table is partial and in-frame only. The table shows about 220,000 clones, with 88% occurring only once. The specimen sequenced was PBMCs or T cells enriched from blood (not recorded which). Every receptor here comes from a woman between 45 and 60 years old with acute COVID-19.

This chain uses TRBV7-9 with TRBJ2-3, with 10 nucleotides matching TRBD1. The CDR3 runs to 17 residues. Germline CDR1 and CDR2: SEHNR and FQNEAQ (reference sequence). V was pared by 3 bases and J by 4 bases, with 10 bases of the junction left unmatched. CDR3 residues: CASSLTQTGGRADTQYF. The DNA of the CDR3 is TGTGCCAGCAGCTTGACGCAGACAGGGGGCAGGGCAGATACGCAGTATTTT.

This chain connects TRBV19 to TRBJ1-4; D gene uncertain. Germline V CDR1 and CDR2: LNHDA, SQIVND (reference sequence). Trimming took 7 bases from V and 4 from J, leaving 7 bases between them. The CDR3 length is 12 residues. The CDR3 protein is CASTSFNEKLFF. The CDR3 coding sequence is TGTGCCAGTACCAGTTTTAATGAAAAACTGTTTTTT.

The chain employs TRBV6-5 and TRBJ1-1; D perhaps matches TRBD1 (5 bases). V was clipped by 7 bases and J by 4 bases, with 19 bases between them. Per germline, CDR1 MNHEY and CDR2 SVGAGI. The CDR3 has 15 residues. The CDR3 region has the DNA TGTGCCAGCACCCAGGCTTGGGGGGAGGTCACTGAAGCTTTCTTT. It is translated as CASTQAWGEVTEAFF.

This chain joins TRBV28 and TRBJ1-2, with 7 bases aligning to TRBD1. The CDR3 is 13 amino acids. Germline V gene data show CDR1 as MDHEN and CDR2 as SYDVKM. Germline trimming cut 6 bases from V and 2 bases from J; bases unmatched to any gene: 3. CDR3 nucleotide sequence: TGTGCCAGCAGACCGGGACAGAACTATGGCTACACCTTC. Protein: CASRPGQNYGYTF.

The genes are TRBV18 and TRBJ2-1, with TRBD1 matching 7 bases. V gave up 5 bases and J gave up 6 bases; unmatched junction bases: 4. The CDR3 has 13 amino acids. CDR1 and CDR2 from the germline V gene are KGHSH and LQKENI. CDR3 sequence: CASSSGQLNEQFF. CDR3 DNA sequence: TGTGCCAGCTCATCGGGACAGCTCAATGAGCAGTTCTTC.

The table lists this clone with a count of one. The CDR3 is CASSVEGGQFSYEQYF. DNA of the CDR3: TGTGCCAGCAGCGTAGAGGGGGGACAGTTTTCCTACGAGCAGTACTTC. This chain links TRBV9 with TRBJ2-7, with D tentatively TRBD1 (7 bases). V dropped 0 bases and J dropped 1 base, with 14 bases sitting between them. The CDR3 loop spans 16 amino acids. The V gene's germline CDR1 is SGDLS and CDR2 YYNGEE.

This rearrangement joins TRBV4-2 to TRBJ2-7; 10 bases agree with TRBD1. The length of the CDR3 is 16 residues. CDR1 is LGHNA, CDR2 YNFKEQ, per germline. V lost 4 bases to trimming and J lost 2 bases; unmatched junction nucleotides: 8. The CDR3 nucleotides are TGTGCCAGCAGCCCCAGCCCCGGGACAGGGGCCTACGAGCAGTACTTC. Its protein product is CASSPSPGTGAYEQYF.

This clone was picked up one time. This sequence joins TRBV27 and TRBJ2-1; a weak D match, TRBD1 (6 bases). Deletions cut 2 bases from V and 9 bases from J, with 11 bases between. Germline V gene sequence: CDR1 MNHEY, CDR2 SMNVEV (reference sequence). The CDR3 extends over 13 amino acids. CDR3 DNA sequence: TGTGCCAGCAGTTTACAGGGGTACGGTGAGCAGTTCTTC. Encoded protein: CASSLQGYGEQFF.

This clone was counted only a few times. The V gene is TRBV29-1, the J gene TRBJ1-4; D ambiguous. The CDR3 contains 15 residues. The V and J ends lost 4 bases and 2 bases respectively, with 14 bases between them. Germline CDR1 SQVTM, CDR2 ANQGSEA. CDR3 sequence reads: CSVGREGSTNEKLFF. The CDR3 DNA reads TGCAGCGTTGGTAGGGAGGGTTCTACTAATGAAAAACTGTTTTTT.

The chain combines TRBV5-1 with TRBJ1-1; D not certain. Germline loops: CDR1 SGHRS, CDR2 YFSETQ. The ends were cut back, 3 bases at V and 2 bases at J, with 11 bases in the middle. CDR3 size: 14 residues. The CDR3 is CASSSQRTNTEAFF. The CDR3 DNA reads as TGCGCCAGCAGCTCTCAGCGAACTAACACTGAAGCTTTCTTT.

The V gene is TRBV19, the J gene TRBJ1-6; D unresolved. Germline values: CDR1 LNHDA, CDR2 SQIVND (reference sequence). V gave up 6 bases and J gave up 5 bases, with 14 bases separating them. The CDR3 totals 15 residues. The CDR3 is CASRPQTIDNSPLHF. The CDR3 nucleotides are TGTGCCAGTAGGCCTCAAACAATCGATAATTCACCCCTCCACTTT.

The CDR3 bases are TGCAGTGCTAGGGCAGAGACCCAGTACTTC. Translating it yields CSARAETQYF. This chain uses TRBV20-1 with TRBJ2-5; D remains ambiguous. Trimming stripped 3 bases from V and 4 bases from J, with 3 bases between. The CDR3 sequence is 10 residues long. Germline V gene lookup returns CDR1 DFQATT and CDR2 SNEGSKA (reference sequence).

This clone has just a few counts. The chain links TRBV7-9 to TRBJ2-7, with TRBD1 matching 7 bases. Trimming cost V 5 bases and J 4 bases; bases outside gene matches: 8. The germline CDR1 and CDR2 sequences are SEHNR and FQNEAQ (reference sequence). The CDR3 is 14 amino acids. CDR3 protein: CASSPRTGSYEQYF. The CDR3 DNA follows: TGTGCCAGCAGCCCTCGGACAGGTTCGTACGAGCAGTACTTC. The full variable domain, its missing parts supplied by reference TRBV7-9 and TRBJ2-7, is DTGVSQNPRHKITKRGQNVTFRCDPISEHNRLYWYRQTLGQGPEFLTYFQNEAQLEKSRLLSDRFSAERPKGSFSTLEIQRTEQGDSAMYLCASSPRTGSYEQYFGPGTRLTVT.

This chain links TRBV7-9 with TRBJ1-1; tentative D call: TRBD1 (6 bases). The CDR3 contains 14 residues. From germline, CDR1 is SEHNR and CDR2 FQNEAQ (reference sequence). Trimming shortened V by 1 base and J by 1 base, and 7 bases separated the two germline ends. DNA of the CDR3: TGTGCCAGCAGCTTAGGGGGGCCGAACACTGAAGCTTTCTTT. Translation: CASSLGGPNTEAFF.

This clone turned up a few times. The chain is built from TRBV14 and TRBJ2-1; no clear D gene. This CDR3 contains 16 residues. Germline V CDR1 and CDR2: SGHDN, FVKESK. Trimming removed 0 bases from V and 0 bases from J, with 9 bases in between. CDR3 amino acids: CASSQDRWSSYNEQFF. The CDR3 DNA follows: TGTGCCAGCAGCCAAGATCGCTGGAGCTCCTACAATGAGCAGTTCTTC.

The V and J genes are TRBV30 and TRBJ1-5, with D perhaps matching TRBD1 (6 bases). CDR1 and CDR2 (germline): GTSNPN, SVGIG (reference sequence). The CDR3 totals 13 residues. Between the trimmed V and J ends, which lost 3 bases and 4 bases, there was a span of 10 bases. CDR3 region: CAWSQQGNQPQHF. For the CDR3, the DNA is TGTGCCTGGAGCCAACAGGGTAATCAGCCCCAGCATTTT.

This chain joins TRBV28 and TRBJ2-7; 11 nucleotides match TRBD1. With 5 bases clipped from V and 4 bases from J, the junction kept 7 bases outside the gene matches. The CDR3 has 15 residues. The V gene's germline CDR1 is MDHEN and CDR2 SYDVKM. Written as DNA, the CDR3 is TGTGCCAGCAGTAAACCCGGGACAGGGGGGTACGAGCAGTACTTC. As protein: CASSKPGTGGYEQYF.

The chain is built from TRBV29-1 and TRBJ1-2, with 8 bases identical to TRBD1. The CDR3 loop spans 14 amino acids. Trimming removed 6 bases from V and 4 bases from J; junction bases left unmatched: 10. Germline values: CDR1 SQVTM, CDR2 ANQGSEA. CDR3 in DNA: TGCAGCGTCGGGGGGACAGGACTCTTCTATGGCTACACCTTC. Translating gives CSVGGTGLFYGYTF.

The chain links TRBV30 to TRBJ1-2; D unclear. V lost 0 bases and J 0 bases, leaving 11 bases between the germline ends. Germline V gene lookup returns CDR1 GTSNPN and CDR2 SVGIG (reference sequence). CDR3 size: 15 residues. CDR3 amino acids: CAWSVRQNANYGYTF. The DNA of the CDR3 is TGTGCCTGGAGTGTCCGCCAGAACGCTAACTATGGCTACACCTTC.

V and J are TRBV2 and TRBJ2-2; TRBD1 might be the D (6 bases). Per the germline V gene, CDR1 is SNHLY and CDR2 is FYNNEI. Trimming stripped 6 bases from V and 4 bases from J, with 15 bases between. The CDR3 extends over 15 amino acids. CDR3 nucleotides: TGTGCCAGCAGAGACTTCCCGACAGGCACCGGGGAGCTGTTTTTT. Amino acid sequence: CASRDFPTGTGELFF.

The V gene is TRBV9, the J gene TRBJ2-3; perhaps TRBD2 as D (5 bases). This CDR3 is 13 amino acids long. V shed 4 bases and J shed 7 bases, with 13 bases lying between them. From germline, CDR1 is SGDLS and CDR2 YYNGEE. CDR3 in amino acids: CASSSSPGNTQYF. The CDR3 DNA sequence: TGTGCCAGCAGCAGCTCCCCCGGGAATACGCAGTATTTT.

This clone was observed a handful of times. The chain employs TRBV11-2 and TRBJ2-1; a possible D gene is TRBD2 (5 bases). The germline gives CDR1 SGHAT, CDR2 FQNNGV. V lost 1 base to trimming and J lost 6 bases, with 13 bases between them. This CDR3 spans 15 amino acids. The CDR3 spells CASSLVAKRGNEQFF. Written as DNA, the CDR3 is TGTGCCAGCAGCTTAGTCGCCAAACGGGGCAATGAGCAGTTCTTC.

The chain uses TRBV4-2 and TRBJ1-1, with 7 bases matching TRBD1. This CDR3 has 15 residues. V was clipped by 3 bases and J by 6 bases; unmatched bases: 10. The germline CDR1 and CDR2 sequences are LGHNA and YNFKEQ. CDR3 protein: CASSHGDRVYPEAFF. For the CDR3, the DNA is TGTGCCAGCAGCCACGGCGACAGGGTATACCCTGAAGCTTTCTTT.

The chain recombines TRBV7-2 with TRBJ2-1; perhaps TRBD2 as D (6 bases). Germline CDR1 reads SGHTA; CDR2 reads FQGNSA. V was clipped by 5 bases and J by 3 bases, with 11 bases between them. The CDR3 totals 14 residues. In DNA, the CDR3 is TGTGCCAGCAGCCCTAGGCGGGACTACAATGAGCAGTTCTTC. This encodes CASSPRRDYNEQFF.

The chain couples TRBV19 to TRBJ2-2; 7 bases agree with TRBD2. Germline loops: CDR1 LNHDA, CDR2 SQIVND (reference sequence). The CDR3 has 17 residues. Trimming removed 3 bases from V and 2 bases from J; junction bases left unmatched: 9. CDR3 coding DNA: TGTGCCAGTAGTATTGTTCTACTAGCGATCAACACCGGGGAGCTGTTTTTT. This gives the protein CASSIVLLAINTGELFF.

CDR3 loop: CASRAGTRALYQNIQYF. DNA for the CDR3: TGTGCCAGCAGGGCCGGGACAAGGGCCCTATACCAAAACATTCAGTACTTC. The chain links TRBV28 to TRBJ2-4, with a weak D call TRBD1 (6 bases). V was clipped by 6 bases and J by 5 bases, with 23 bases between them. The CDR3 runs to 17 residues. Germline lookup yields CDR1 MDHEN and CDR2 SYDVKM.

V and J are TRBV7-8 and TRBJ2-3, with TRBD2 matching over 8 bases. Unmatched junction bases numbered 8, after V lost 3 bases and J lost 0 bases. Germline values: CDR1 SGHVS, CDR2 FQNEAQ. There are 17 residues in the CDR3. The CDR3 DNA reads as TGTGCCAGCAGCTTCCGAAGCGGGAGTATGAGCACAGATACGCAGTATTTT. It translates to CASSFRSGSMSTDTQYF. Drawing the rest from reference TRBV7-8 and TRBJ2-3, the complete variable domain is GAGVSQSPRYKVAKRGQDVALRCDPISGHVSLFWYQQALGQGPEFLTYFQNEAQLDKSGLPSDRFFAERPEGSVSTLKIQRTQQEDSAVYLCASSFRSGSMSTDTQYFGPGTRLTVL.

V is TRBV28 and J is TRBJ2-7; tentatively, D is TRBD1 (6 bases). Between the trimmed V and J ends, which lost 4 bases and 0 bases, there was a span of 13 bases. CDR1 and CDR2 from the germline V gene are MDHEN and SYDVKM. The CDR3 sequence is 15 residues long. The CDR3 DNA is TGTGCCAGCAGTTCCCCGACAGGACGCTCCTACGAGCAGTACTTC. Translated: CASSSPTGRSYEQYF.

In DNA form, the CDR3 reads TGTGCCAGCAGTTACTCCTTAGCGGGAGGGATATTACCTCCAAAAAACATTCAGTACTTC. Its protein product is CASSYSLAGGILPPKNIQYF. V usage is TRBV28 and J usage is TRBJ2-4; 11 positions agree with TRBD2. CDR1 is MDHEN, CDR2 SYDVKM, per germline. The V gene end was trimmed by 4 bases and the J gene end by 4 bases; junction bases not matched to a gene: 18. The CDR3 contains 20 residues.